These 10 T cell receptor beta chains originate from one sample sequenced in a study of molecular identifiers for immune sequencing clone quantification. Via MiXCR, TCRdb re-called the PCR reads, giving one row per CDR3 protein. The data show 300,000 to 400,000 distinct CDR3 sequences, 20% to 25% seen once. Sequencing used naive CD8+ T cells from blood, with Jurkat cell RNA spiked in. Subset denoted: FACS-sorted CD8+CD4-CCR7+CD45RA+ naive T cells. The source of these receptors is a human donor in good health. Some libraries in this study had Jurkat cell RNA spiked in.

V usage is TRBV2 and J usage is TRBJ2-1, with a weak D call TRBD2 (5 bases). V was pared by 7 bases and J by 3 bases, with 10 bases between. This CDR3 is built from 13 residues. Germline CDR1 is SNHLY and CDR2 is FYNNEI. The CDR3 nucleotides read TGTGCCAGCAAAGAGGGAAACTACAATGAGCAGTTCTTC. This codes for CASKEGNYNEQFF.

In its sample, this clonotype was seen a few times. The J gene is TRBJ2-3, the V gene TRBV4-2; 8 bases agree with TRBD2. The CDR3 consists of 17 residues. Looked up from germline, CDR1 is LGHNA and CDR2 is YNFKEQ. The J segment lost 0 bases and the V segment lost 0 bases, leaving 5 bases of the junction unmatched. The CDR3 DNA reads TGTGCCAGCAGCCAAGAAATAGCGGGACCCAGCACAGATACGCAGTATTTT. This encodes CASSQEIAGPSTDTQYF.

This clonotype showed up just a few times. The J gene is TRBJ2-5, the V gene TRBV12-3 or TRBV12-4; 8 bases match TRBD1. The J segment lost 3 bases and the V segment lost 4 bases, leaving 4 bases of the junction unmatched. This CDR3 contains 14 residues. DNA of the CDR3: TGTGCCAGCAGTTCCGGACAGGGTAAAGAGACCCAGTACTTC. Residues: CASSSGQGKETQYF.

This clonotype was counted a few times. The V gene is TRBV29-1, the J gene TRBJ1-4, with 7 bases lining up with TRBD1. Germline-derived CDR1 and CDR2 are SQVTM and ANQGSEA. V lost 6 bases, J lost 3 bases, and 4 bases stayed unmatched. This CDR3 spans 13 amino acids. CDR3 amino acids: CSVGGQANEKLFF. The CDR3 DNA reads as TGCAGCGTGGGAGGACAGGCTAATGAAAAACTGTTTTTT.

This clonotype was seen at least ten times. This chain joins TRBV6-1 and TRBJ1-4; 9 bases align to TRBD1. Germline trimming cut 7 bases from V and 8 bases from J; bases unmatched to any gene: 8. Germline CDR1 MNHNS, CDR2 SASEGT. The CDR3 has 14 residues. CDR3 protein: CASIPTGGLEKLFF. The CDR3 nucleotides are TGTGCCAGCATCCCAACAGGGGGCTTAGAAAAACTGTTTTTT.

This clonotype has a count of ten or more. V and J are TRBV5-1 and TRBJ1-1; a possible D gene is TRBD1 (5 bases). Trimming stripped 2 bases from V and 4 bases from J, with 12 bases between. The CDR3 covers 14 residues. Germline loops: CDR1 SGHRS, CDR2 YFSETQ. CDR3 coding DNA: TGCGCCAGCAGCTTTCAGGGAGGGCGCACTGAAGCTTTCTTT. This codes for CASSFQGGRTEAFF.

This CDR3 reads CASSSGHRSEAFF. CDR3 DNA: TGTGCCAGCAGTTCCGGACACCGTTCCGAAGCTTTCTTT. The rearrangement joins TRBV6-2 or TRBV6-3 to TRBJ1-1, with D perhaps TRBD1 (5 bases). Trimming removed 4 bases at V and 8 bases at J, with 14 bases between. Germline lookup yields CDR1 MNHEY and CDR2 SVGEGT. This CDR3 is 13 amino acids long.

For this clonotype: One base away lies a much larger clone, so this may be a sequencing read error. The CDR3 sequence: CASSPPGSGLSSYEQYF. The CDR3 bases are TGTGCCAGCAGTCCTCCCGGTAGCGGGCTTAGCTCCTACGAGCAGTACTTC. This rearrangement joins TRBV28 to TRBJ2-7, with 7 bases fitting TRBD2. CDR3 length equals 17 residues. Germline-derived CDR1 and CDR2 are MDHEN and SYDVKM. V lost 5 bases, J lost 0 bases, and 13 bases stayed unmatched.

Concerning this clonotype itself: A read error may produce the germline difference seen at one junction end. V and J are TRBV4-1 and TRBJ1-5; D remains unclear. Per the germline V gene, CDR1 is MGHRA and CDR2 is YSYEKL. The CDR3 has 14 amino acids. The CDR3: CAGSPRANNQPQHF. The CDR3 DNA is TGCGCCGGCAGCCCTCGAGCTAATAATCAGCCCCAGCATTTT.

The V and J genes are TRBV18 and TRBJ1-1; D uncertain. Germline CDR1 and CDR2: KGHSH and LQKENI. Between the trimmed V and J ends, which lost 3 bases and 7 bases, there was a span of 18 bases. CDR3 length equals 15 residues. The CDR3 spells CASSPFDGELSEAFF. The CDR3 bases are TGTGCCAGCTCACCCTTCGACGGAGAGTTAAGTGAAGCTTTCTTT.